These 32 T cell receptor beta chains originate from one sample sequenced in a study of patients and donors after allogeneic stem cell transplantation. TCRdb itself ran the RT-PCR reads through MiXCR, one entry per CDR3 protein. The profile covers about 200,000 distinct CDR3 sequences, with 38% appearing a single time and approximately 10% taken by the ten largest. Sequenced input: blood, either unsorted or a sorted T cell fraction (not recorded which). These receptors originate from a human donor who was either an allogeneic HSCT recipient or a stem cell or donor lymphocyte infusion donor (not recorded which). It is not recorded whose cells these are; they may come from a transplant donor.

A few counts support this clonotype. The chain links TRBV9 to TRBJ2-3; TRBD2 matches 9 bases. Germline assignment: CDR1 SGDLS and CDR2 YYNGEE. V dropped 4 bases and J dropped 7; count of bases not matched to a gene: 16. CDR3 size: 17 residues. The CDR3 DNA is TGTGCCAGCAGCAACCCCGGTCGGCGGGGGGGCGGATATACGCAGTATTTT. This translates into CASSNPGRRGGGYTQYF.

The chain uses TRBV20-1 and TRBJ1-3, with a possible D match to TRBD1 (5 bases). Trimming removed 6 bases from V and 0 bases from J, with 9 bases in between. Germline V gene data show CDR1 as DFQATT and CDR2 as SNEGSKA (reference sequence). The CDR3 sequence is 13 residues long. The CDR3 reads CSAGGGSGNTIYF. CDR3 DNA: TGCAGTGCCGGGGGAGGCTCTGGAAACACCATATATTTT.

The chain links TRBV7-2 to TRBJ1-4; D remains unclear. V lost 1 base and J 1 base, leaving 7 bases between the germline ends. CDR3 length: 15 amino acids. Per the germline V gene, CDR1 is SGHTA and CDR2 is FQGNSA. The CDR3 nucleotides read TGTGCCAGCAGCTTAGGCGGCGGAACTAATGAAAAACTGTTTTTT. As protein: CASSLGGGTNEKLFF.

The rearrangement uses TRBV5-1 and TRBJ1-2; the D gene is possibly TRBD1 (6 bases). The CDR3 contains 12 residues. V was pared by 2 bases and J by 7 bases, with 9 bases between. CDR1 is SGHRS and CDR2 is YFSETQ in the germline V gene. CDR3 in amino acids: CASSFKDSGYTF. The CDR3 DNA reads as TGCGCCAGCAGCTTTAAGGACAGTGGCTACACCTTC.

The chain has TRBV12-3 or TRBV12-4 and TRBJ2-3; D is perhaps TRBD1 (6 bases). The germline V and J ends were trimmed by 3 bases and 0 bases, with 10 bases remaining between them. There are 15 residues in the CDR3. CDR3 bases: TGTGCCAGCAGTTTTGGGACAATCAGCACAGATACGCAGTATTTT. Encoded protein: CASSFGTISTDTQYF.

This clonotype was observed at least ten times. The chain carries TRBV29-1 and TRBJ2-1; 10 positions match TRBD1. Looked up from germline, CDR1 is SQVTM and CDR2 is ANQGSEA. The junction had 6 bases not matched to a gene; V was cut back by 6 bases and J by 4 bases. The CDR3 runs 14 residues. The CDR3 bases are TGCAGCGTCTCCGGGACAGGGGTTTACAATGAGCAGTTCTTC. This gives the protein CSVSGTGVYNEQFF.

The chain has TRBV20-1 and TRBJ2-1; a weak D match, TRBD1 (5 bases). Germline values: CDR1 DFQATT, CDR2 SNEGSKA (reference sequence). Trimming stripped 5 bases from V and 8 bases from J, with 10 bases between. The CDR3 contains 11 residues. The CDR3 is CSAFRVYEQFF. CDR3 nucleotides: TGCAGTGCTTTCAGGGTCTATGAGCAGTTCTTC.

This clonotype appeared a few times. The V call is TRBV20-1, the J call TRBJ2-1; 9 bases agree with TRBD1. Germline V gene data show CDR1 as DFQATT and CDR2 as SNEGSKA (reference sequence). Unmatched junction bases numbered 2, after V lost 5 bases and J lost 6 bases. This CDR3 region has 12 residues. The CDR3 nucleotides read TGCAGTGCTGGACAGGGGCCCAATGAGCAGTTCTTC. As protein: CSAGQGPNEQFF.

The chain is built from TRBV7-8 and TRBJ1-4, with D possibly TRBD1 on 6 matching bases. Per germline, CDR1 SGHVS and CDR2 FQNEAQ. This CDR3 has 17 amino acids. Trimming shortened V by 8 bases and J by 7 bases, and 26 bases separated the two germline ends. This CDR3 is CASSISGFWGATEKLFF. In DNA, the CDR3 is TGTGCCAGCTCCATTAGCGGGTTTTGGGGGGCCACTGAAAAACTGTTTTTT.

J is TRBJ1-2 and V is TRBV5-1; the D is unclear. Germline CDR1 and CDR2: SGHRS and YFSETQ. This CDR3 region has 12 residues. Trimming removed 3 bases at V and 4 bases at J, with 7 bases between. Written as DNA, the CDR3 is TGCGCCAGCAGCTCCTCCCTCTATGGCTACACCTTC. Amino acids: CASSSSLYGYTF.

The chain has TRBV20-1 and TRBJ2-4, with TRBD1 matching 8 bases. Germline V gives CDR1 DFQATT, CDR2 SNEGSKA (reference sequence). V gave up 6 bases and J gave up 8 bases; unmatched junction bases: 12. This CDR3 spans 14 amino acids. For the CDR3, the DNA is TGCAGTGCGGACAGGGTCGGCGTAGGAGACATTCAGTACTTC. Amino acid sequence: CSADRVGVGDIQYF.

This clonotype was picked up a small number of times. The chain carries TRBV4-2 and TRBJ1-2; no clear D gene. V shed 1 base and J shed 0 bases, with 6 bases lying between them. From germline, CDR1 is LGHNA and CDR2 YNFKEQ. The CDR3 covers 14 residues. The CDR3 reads CASSQVGTNYGYTF. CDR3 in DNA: TGTGCCAGCAGCCAAGTCGGGACTAACTATGGCTACACCTTC.

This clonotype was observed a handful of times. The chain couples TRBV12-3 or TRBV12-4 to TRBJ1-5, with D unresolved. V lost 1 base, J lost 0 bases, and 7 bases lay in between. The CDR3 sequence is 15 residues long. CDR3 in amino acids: CASSLGINSNQPQHF. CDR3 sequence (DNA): TGTGCCAGCAGTTTAGGCATAAATAGCAATCAGCCCCAGCATTTT.

CDR3 nucleotide sequence: TGTGCCATCAGTGTTCCGGATCGAGGTCCTAACTATGGCTACACCTTC. This gives the protein CAISVPDRGPNYGYTF. The chain employs TRBV10-3 and TRBJ1-2; no reliable D call. This CDR3 region has 16 residues. CDR1 is ENHRY and CDR2 is SYGVKD in the germline V gene. V was shortened by 4 bases and J by 0 bases, with 15 bases between the two germline ends.

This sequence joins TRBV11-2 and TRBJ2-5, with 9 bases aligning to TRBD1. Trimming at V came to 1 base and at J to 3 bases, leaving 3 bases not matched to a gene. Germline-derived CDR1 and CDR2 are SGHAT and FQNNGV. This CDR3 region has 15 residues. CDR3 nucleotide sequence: TGTGCCAGCAGCTTAGGGGACAGGGATGAAGAGACCCAGTACTTC. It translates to CASSLGDRDEETQYF.

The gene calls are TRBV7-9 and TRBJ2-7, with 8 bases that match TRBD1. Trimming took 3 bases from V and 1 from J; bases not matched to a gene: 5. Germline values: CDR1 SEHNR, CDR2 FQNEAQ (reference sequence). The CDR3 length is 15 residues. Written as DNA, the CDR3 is TGTGCCAGCAGCTTTGGGACAGGTTCTTCCTACGAGCAGTACTTC. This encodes CASSFGTGSSYEQYF.

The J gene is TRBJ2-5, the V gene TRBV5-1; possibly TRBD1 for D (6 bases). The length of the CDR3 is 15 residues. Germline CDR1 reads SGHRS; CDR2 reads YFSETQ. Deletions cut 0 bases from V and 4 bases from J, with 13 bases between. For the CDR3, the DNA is TGCGCCAGCAGCTTGGGCGACAGGTTCGGAGAGACCCAGTACTTC. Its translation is CASSLGDRFGETQYF.

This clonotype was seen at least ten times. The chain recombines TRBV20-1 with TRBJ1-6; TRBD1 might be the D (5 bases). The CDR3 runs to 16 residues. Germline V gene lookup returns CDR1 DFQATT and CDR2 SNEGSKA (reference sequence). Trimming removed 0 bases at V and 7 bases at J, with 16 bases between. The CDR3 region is CSARDIRDSGNSPLHF. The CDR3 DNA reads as TGCAGTGCTAGAGATATCAGGGATTCGGGAAATTCACCCCTCCACTTT.

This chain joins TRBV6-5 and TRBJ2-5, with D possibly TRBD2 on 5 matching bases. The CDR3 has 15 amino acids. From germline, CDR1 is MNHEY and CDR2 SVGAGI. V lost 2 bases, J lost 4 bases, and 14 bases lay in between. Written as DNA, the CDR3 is TGTGCCAGCAGTTACGCAAGAGGACTGTCAGAGACCCAGTACTTC. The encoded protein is CASSYARGLSETQYF.

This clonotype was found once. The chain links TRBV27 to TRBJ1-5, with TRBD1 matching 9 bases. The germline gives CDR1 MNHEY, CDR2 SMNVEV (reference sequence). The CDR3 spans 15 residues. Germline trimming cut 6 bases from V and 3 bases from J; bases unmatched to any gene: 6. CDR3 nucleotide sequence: TGTGCCAGCAGGGACAGGGGAACCCACAATCAGCCCCAGCATTTT. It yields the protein CASRDRGTHNQPQHF.

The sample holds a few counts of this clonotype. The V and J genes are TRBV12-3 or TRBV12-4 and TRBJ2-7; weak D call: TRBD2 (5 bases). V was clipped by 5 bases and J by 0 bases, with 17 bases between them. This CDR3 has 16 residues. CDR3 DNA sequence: TGTGCCAGCAGTCCCCTAAGCGGAACCTTCTCCTACGAGCAGTACTTC. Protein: CASSPLSGTFSYEQYF.

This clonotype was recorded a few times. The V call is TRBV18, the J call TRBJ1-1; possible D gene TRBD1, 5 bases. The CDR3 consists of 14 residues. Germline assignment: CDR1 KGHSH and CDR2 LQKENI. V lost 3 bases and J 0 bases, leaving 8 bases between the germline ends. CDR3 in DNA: TGTGCCAGCTCACCTCAGGGTTTGAACACTGAAGCTTTCTTT. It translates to CASSPQGLNTEAFF.

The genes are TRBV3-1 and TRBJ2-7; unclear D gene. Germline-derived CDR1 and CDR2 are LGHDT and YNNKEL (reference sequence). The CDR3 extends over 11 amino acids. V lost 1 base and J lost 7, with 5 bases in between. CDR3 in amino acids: CASSQVEEQYF. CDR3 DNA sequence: TGTGCCAGCAGCCAAGTCGAAGAGCAGTACTTC.

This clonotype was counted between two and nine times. CDR3 sequence (DNA): TGCGCCAGCAGCTTGGGGACAACGAACACTGAAGCTTTCTTT. Its translation: CASSLGTTNTEAFF. The chain joins TRBV5-1 to TRBJ1-1, with a possible D match to TRBD1 (5 bases). The CDR3 contains 14 residues. Trimming stripped 0 bases from V and 1 base from J, with 7 bases between. Germline V gene data show CDR1 as SGHRS and CDR2 as YFSETQ.

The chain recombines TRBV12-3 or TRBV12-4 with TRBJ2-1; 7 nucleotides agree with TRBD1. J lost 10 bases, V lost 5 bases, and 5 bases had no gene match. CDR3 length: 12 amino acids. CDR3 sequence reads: CASSQTGHEQFF. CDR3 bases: TGTGCCAGCAGTCAGACAGGGCACGAGCAGTTCTTC.

The CDR3, as DNA: TGTGCCAGCAGCCAAAGGGACAGGAGCTCCGGGGAGCTGTTTTTT. Its translation is CASSQRDRSSGELFF. The chain is built from TRBV3-1 and TRBJ2-2, with TRBD1 matching over 8 bases. The germline CDR1 and CDR2 sequences are LGHDT and YNNKEL (reference sequence). V was pared by 2 bases and J by 6 bases, with 5 bases of the junction left unmatched. This CDR3 has 15 residues.

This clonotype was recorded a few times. CDR3 in amino acids: CASSVVGKGPGYNEQFF. CDR3 sequence (DNA): TGTGCCAGCAGCGTAGTGGGTAAGGGGCCCGGCTACAATGAGCAGTTCTTC. The chain recombines TRBV9 with TRBJ2-1, with D perhaps TRBD1 (5 bases). Germline CDR1 SGDLS, CDR2 YYNGEE. The CDR3 runs 17 residues. V lost 0 bases and J 3 bases, leaving 16 bases between the germline ends.

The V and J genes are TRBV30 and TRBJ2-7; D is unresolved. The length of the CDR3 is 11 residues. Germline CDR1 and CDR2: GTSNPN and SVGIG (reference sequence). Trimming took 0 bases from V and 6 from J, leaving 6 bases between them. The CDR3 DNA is TGTGCCTGGAGTGTATCAGTCGAGCAGTACTTC. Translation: CAWSVSVEQYF. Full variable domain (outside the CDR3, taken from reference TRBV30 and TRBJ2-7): SQTIHQWPATLVQPVGSPLSLECTVEGTSNPNLYWYRQAAGRGLQLLFYSVGIGQISSEVPQNLSASRPQDRQFILSSKKLLLSDSGFYLCAWSVSVEQYFGPGTRLTVT.

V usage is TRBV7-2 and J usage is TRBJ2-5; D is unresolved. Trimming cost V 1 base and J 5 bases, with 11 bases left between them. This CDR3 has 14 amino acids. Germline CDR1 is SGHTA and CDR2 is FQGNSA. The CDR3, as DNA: TGTGCCAGCAGCTTAGTATCGAGCAAGGAGACCCAGTACTTC. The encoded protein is CASSLVSSKETQYF.

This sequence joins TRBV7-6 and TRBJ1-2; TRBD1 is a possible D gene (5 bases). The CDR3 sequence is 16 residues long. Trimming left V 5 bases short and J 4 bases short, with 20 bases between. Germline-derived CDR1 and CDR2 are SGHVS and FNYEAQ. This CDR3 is CASSPRYQGGGYGYTF. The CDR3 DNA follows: TGTGCCAGCAGCCCACGATACCAGGGAGGCGGCTATGGCTACACCTTC. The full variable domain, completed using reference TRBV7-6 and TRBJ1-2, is GAGVSQSPRYKVTKRGQDVALRCDPISGHVSLYWYRQALGQGPEFLTYFNYEAQQDKSGLPNDRFSAERPEGSISTLTIQRTEQRDSAMYRCASSPRYQGGGYGYTFGSGTRLTVV.

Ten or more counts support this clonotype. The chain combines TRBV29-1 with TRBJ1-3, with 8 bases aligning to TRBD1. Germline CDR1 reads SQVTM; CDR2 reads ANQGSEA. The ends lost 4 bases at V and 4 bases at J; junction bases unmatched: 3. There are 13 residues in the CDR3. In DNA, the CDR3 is TGCAGCGTTGCAGGGGGCATCGGAAACACCATATATTTT. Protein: CSVAGGIGNTIYF. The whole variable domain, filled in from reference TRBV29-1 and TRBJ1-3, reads SAVISQKPSRDICQRGTSLTIQCQVDSQVTMMFWYRQQPGQSLTLIATANQGSEATYESGFVIDKFPISRPNLTFSTLTVSNMSPEDSSIYLCSVAGGIGNTIYFGEGSWLTVV.

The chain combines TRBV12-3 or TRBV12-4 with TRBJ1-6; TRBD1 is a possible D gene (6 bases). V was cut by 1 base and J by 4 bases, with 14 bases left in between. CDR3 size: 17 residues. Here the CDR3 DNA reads TGTGCCAGCAGTTTAGGGGGGGCTGATCCTTATAATTCACCCCTCCACTTT. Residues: CASSLGGADPYNSPLHF.